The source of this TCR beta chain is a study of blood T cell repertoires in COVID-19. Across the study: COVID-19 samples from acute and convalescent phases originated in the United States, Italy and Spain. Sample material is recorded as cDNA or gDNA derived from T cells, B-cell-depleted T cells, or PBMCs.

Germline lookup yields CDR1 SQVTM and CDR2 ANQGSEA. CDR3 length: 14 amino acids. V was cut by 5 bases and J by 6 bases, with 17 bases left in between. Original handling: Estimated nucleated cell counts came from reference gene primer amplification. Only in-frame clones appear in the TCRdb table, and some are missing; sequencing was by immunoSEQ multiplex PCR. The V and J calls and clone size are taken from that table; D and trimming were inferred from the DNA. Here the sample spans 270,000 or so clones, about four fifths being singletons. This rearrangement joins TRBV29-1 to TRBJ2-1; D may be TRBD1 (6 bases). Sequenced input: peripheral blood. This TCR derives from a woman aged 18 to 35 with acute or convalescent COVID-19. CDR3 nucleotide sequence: TGCAGCGTTCAACAGGGTTTTGGTCTCAATGAGCAGTTCTTC. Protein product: CSVQQGFGLNEQFF.